This entry lists 5 T cell receptor beta chains sequenced from one sample in a study of vaccination and CD4 T cells after COVID-19. Their recognized antigens are unknown. Time point here: late sampling 161 to 241 days after vaccination in three convalescent patients. The treatment here: roughly 11-day PBMC culture with coronavirus spike peptide pools or control peptides (ViraFEST assay). An Oncomine TCR Beta short-read assay was used to sequence the DNA from cultured CD4+ T cells. Using its own MiXCR run on the PCR reads, TCRdb lists one record per CDR3 protein. In the table there are 20,000 to 25,000 distinct CDR3 sequences, about a third of which are singletons. Sequences were derived from CD4+ T cells from blood, cultured in vitro, sampled about 7 months after SARS-CoV-2 vaccination. Receptors were obtained from a human donor who had recovered from COVID-19.

The genes are TRBV6-1 and TRBJ2-1, with 8 bases aligning to TRBD1. V shed 5 bases, J shed 8 bases, and the junction held 17 bases outside the gene matches. Germline V gene data show CDR1 as MNHNS and CDR2 as SASEGT. The CDR3 totals 17 residues. This CDR3 is CASSKNIGDRGVDEQFF. In DNA, the CDR3 is TGTGCCAGCAGTAAAAATATCGGAGACAGGGGTGTCGATGAGCAGTTCTTC.

V and J are TRBV19 and TRBJ2-5; D may be TRBD2 (6 bases). The CDR3 sequence is 17 residues long. Germline V gene data show CDR1 as LNHDA and CDR2 as SQIVND (reference sequence). The germline V and J ends were trimmed by 3 bases and 5 bases, with 22 bases remaining between them. CDR3 loop: CASSMCLGVGRTETQYF. Here the CDR3 DNA reads TGTGCCAGTAGTATGTGTTTAGGGGTCGGGAGAACGGAGACCCAGTACTTC.

This clonotype was counted only a few times. The DNA of the CDR3 is TGTGCCAGCAGTAGACAGGGGGTCGCCTCCTACGAGCAGTACTTC. It translates to CASSRQGVASYEQYF. V and J are TRBV6-1 and TRBJ2-7; the match to TRBD1 covers 9 bases. This CDR3 is 15 amino acids long. The V and J ends lost 5 bases and 0 bases, in that order; junction bases with no gene match: 5. Germline V lookup: CDR1 MNHNS, CDR2 SASEGT.

The chain carries TRBV12-3 or TRBV12-4 and TRBJ1-2, with D perhaps matching TRBD1 (5 bases). V was pared by 4 bases and J by 8 bases, with 11 bases between. The CDR3 sequence is 12 residues long. The CDR3 nucleotides read TGTGCCAGCAGTTATCAGGGTTGGGGCTACACCTTC. The encoded protein is CASSYQGWGYTF.

This rearrangement joins TRBV7-9 to TRBJ2-2; the match to TRBD1 covers 8 bases. The V and J ends lost 3 bases and 3 bases, in that order; junction bases with no gene match: 9. The CDR3 is 17 residues long. Germline V gene data show CDR1 as SEHNR and CDR2 as FQNEAQ (reference sequence). The chain's CDR3 is CASSLAQGALDTGELFF. DNA for the CDR3: TGTGCCAGCAGCTTGGCCCAGGGGGCACTCGACACCGGGGAGCTGTTTTTT.